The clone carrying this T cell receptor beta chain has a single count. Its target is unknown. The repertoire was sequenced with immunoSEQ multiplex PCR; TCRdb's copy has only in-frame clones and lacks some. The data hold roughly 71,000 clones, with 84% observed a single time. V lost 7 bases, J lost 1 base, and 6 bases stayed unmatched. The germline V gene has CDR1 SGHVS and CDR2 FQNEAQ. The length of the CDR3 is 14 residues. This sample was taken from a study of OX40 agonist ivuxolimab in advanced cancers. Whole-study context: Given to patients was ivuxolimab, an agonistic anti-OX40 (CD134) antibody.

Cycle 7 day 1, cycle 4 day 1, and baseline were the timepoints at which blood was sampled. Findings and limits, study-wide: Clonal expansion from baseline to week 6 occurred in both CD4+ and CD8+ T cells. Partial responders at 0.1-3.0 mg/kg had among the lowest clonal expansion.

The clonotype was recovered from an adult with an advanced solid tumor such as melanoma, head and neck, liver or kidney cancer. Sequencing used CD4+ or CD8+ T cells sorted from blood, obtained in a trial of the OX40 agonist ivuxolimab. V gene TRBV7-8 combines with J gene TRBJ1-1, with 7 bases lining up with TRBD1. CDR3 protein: CASNRDRQNTEAFF. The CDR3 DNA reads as TGTGCCAGCAACCGGGACAGACAGAACACTGAAGCTTTCTTT.